These 9 T cell receptor beta chains share one sample of origin, sequenced in a study of blood T cells in healthy people across ages (dated by TCRdb to 2014 to 2015). Library preparation used 5' RACE. Sequencing relied on an Illumina HiSeq 2500. A second about 7 to 11 cycle PCR used a sample-barcoded 5' primer and a J-beta primer mix. Using fastp at Q25 and MiXCR, TCRdb reprocessed the public reads and kept productive beta chains. CDR3 protein sequences are deduplicated, and each keeps its most common genes and DNA. This sample comprises around 1,500,000 distinct CDR3 sequences, 42% of them detected only once. Clones ranked in the top ten supply roughly 7.7% of the sample. Sequenced sample: blood. These receptor sequences come from a woman in her late teens or twenties in good health.

The chain has TRBV24-1 and TRBJ1-2; D is perhaps TRBD1 (6 bases). The germline V gene encodes CDR1 KGHDR and CDR2 SFDVKD. With 4 bases removed from V and 8 bases from J, the gap between germline ends came to 13 bases. The CDR3 has 13 amino acids. The CDR3 spells CATSDPRDIGYTF. The DNA for the CDR3 is TGTGCCACCAGTGACCCACGGGACATCGGCTACACCTTC.

This clonotype was picked up a small number of times. The chain couples TRBV6-5 to TRBJ2-1, with D hard to call. Trimming took 0 bases from V and 2 from J, leaving 14 bases between them. This CDR3 contains 17 residues. Germline CDR1 is MNHEY and CDR2 is SVGAGI. The chain's CDR3 is CASSYSFSEVAYNEQFF. CDR3 coding DNA: TGTGCCAGCAGTTACTCTTTTTCAGAGGTGGCCTACAATGAGCAGTTCTTC.

The rearrangement links TRBV25-1 to TRBJ2-1, with TRBD1 matching over 7 bases. Trimming removed 1 base from V and 5 bases from J; junction bases left unmatched: 11. The CDR3 has 17 amino acids. CDR1 is MGHDK and CDR2 is SYGVNS in the germline V gene. CDR3 sequence (DNA): TGTGCCAGCAGTGAATTCCGCGGACAGGTCCGAAACAATGAGCAGTTCTTC. It codes for CASSEFRGQVRNNEQFF.

This sequence joins TRBV20-1 and TRBJ2-5; D is unclear. The CDR3 length is 13 residues. V was shortened by 0 bases and J by 5 bases, with 10 bases between the two germline ends. CDR1 is DFQATT and CDR2 is SNEGSKA in the germline V gene (reference sequence). The CDR3 nucleotides are TGCAGTGCTAGAGATCCCGTGGGGGAGACCCAGTACTTC. This codes for CSARDPVGETQYF.

The J gene is TRBJ2-5, the V gene TRBV5-1; TRBD1 aligns across 7 bases. This CDR3 comprises 16 residues. V shed 3 bases and J 0 bases; nucleotides not matched to a gene: 8. CDR1 and CDR2 from the germline V gene are SGHRS and YFSETQ. CDR3 sequence (DNA): TGCGCCAGCAGCTCCACGGGACAGACAAACCAAGAGACCCAGTACTTC. Amino acid sequence: CASSSTGQTNQETQYF.

The V and J genes are TRBV20-1 and TRBJ2-5; 8 bases match TRBD2. With the DNA end fitting TRBJ2-7 better, the J assignment may be wrong. The CDR3 consists of 13 residues. CDR1 is DFQATT, CDR2 SNEGSKA, per germline (reference sequence). CDR3 nucleotide sequence: TGCAGTGCTAGAGCGGGGGGGCGGAACGAGCAGTACTTC. This codes for CSARAGGRNEQYF.

The J gene is TRBJ2-1, the V gene TRBV30; 12 nucleotides agree with TRBD1. CDR3 length: 15 residues. CDR1 and CDR2 from the germline V gene are GTSNPN and SVGIG (reference sequence). J lost 7 bases, V lost 6 bases, and 10 bases had no gene match. The CDR3 DNA sequence: TGTGCCTGTCTTAACCGGGACAGGGGGCCTAATGAGCAGTTCTTC. This encodes CACLNRDRGPNEQFF. The variable domain in full, completed from reference TRBV30 and TRBJ2-1, reads SQTIHQWPATLVQPVGSPLSLECTVEGTSNPNLYWYRQAAGRGLQLLFYSVGIGQISSEVPQNLSASRPQDRQFILSSKKLLLSDSGFYLCACLNRDRGPNEQFFGPGTRLTVL.

This clonotype was counted a few times. The V gene is TRBV10-3, the J gene TRBJ2-3; no reliable D call. The CDR3 length is 13 residues. Germline-derived CDR1 and CDR2 are ENHRY and SYGVKD. The V end was cut by 4 bases, the J end by 3 bases, with 8 bases between. CDR3 region: CAISGLGTDTQYF. CDR3 DNA sequence: TGTGCCATCAGTGGTCTGGGTACAGATACGCAGTATTTT.

This chain connects TRBV2 to TRBJ2-1; 8 nucleotides align to TRBD2. Trimming cost V 7 bases and J 5 bases; bases outside gene matches: 10. Germline-derived CDR1 and CDR2 are SNHLY and FYNNEI. There are 15 residues in the CDR3. The CDR3 DNA reads TGTGCCAGCATAAGACCGGGACTAGGTGACAATGAGCAGTTCTTC. The encoded protein is CASIRPGLGDNEQFF.